The 14 T cell receptor beta chains below were found in one sample sequenced in a study of early T cells in non-severe SARS-CoV-2 infection. TCRdb passed the 5' RACE reads through MiXCR, listing each CDR3 protein once. The sample holds nearly 55,000 distinct CDR3 sequences, around 7.7% seen once. Sequenced material: whole blood, taken at baseline. These receptors originate from an adult who was a healthcare worker with PCR-confirmed SARS-CoV-2 infection or an uninfected control (not recorded which).

This sequence joins TRBV7-2 and TRBJ1-3, with D possibly being TRBD1 (5 bases). The CDR3 runs 16 residues. From germline, CDR1 is SGHTA and CDR2 FQGNSA. Trimming pared 5 bases from V and 5 bases from J, leaving 19 bases between. The CDR3: CASSGRTRLTRNTIYF. CDR3 coding DNA: TGTGCCAGCAGCGGACGGACAAGGCTTACCCGAAACACCATATATTTT.

The V gene is TRBV19, the J gene TRBJ2-7; unclear D gene. Between the trimmed V and J ends, which lost 3 bases and 4 bases, there was a span of 16 bases. The CDR3 is made up of 15 amino acids. Germline V gene data show CDR1 as LNHDA and CDR2 as SQIVND (reference sequence). The CDR3 sequence: CASSMSLLDPYEQYF. The DNA for the CDR3 is TGTGCCAGTAGTATGAGCTTACTCGATCCGTACGAGCAGTACTTC.

This clonotype was seen more than once but under ten times. The CDR3 spells CASSLEGGVNIQYF. The CDR3 region has the DNA TGTGCCAGCAGCTTAGAGGGAGGAGTAAACATTCAGTACTTC. V gene TRBV7-3 combines with J gene TRBJ2-4; D perhaps matches TRBD2 (6 bases). With 2 bases removed from V and 6 bases from J, the gap between germline ends came to 11 bases. There are 14 residues in the CDR3. Germline-derived CDR1 and CDR2 are SGHTA and FQGTGA.

This clonotype was seen many times. In DNA form, the CDR3 reads TGCAGTGCTTTTAGCGGGAGGGCCTCTACCACAGATACGCAGTATTTT. Translating gives CSAFSGRASTTDTQYF. The chain is built from TRBV20-1 and TRBJ2-3; 11 bases line up with TRBD2. This CDR3 has 16 amino acids. Trimming removed 5 bases from V and 2 bases from J; junction bases left unmatched: 9. Germline-derived CDR1 and CDR2 are DFQATT and SNEGSKA (reference sequence).

This clonotype has only a few counts. J is TRBJ2-7 and V is TRBV10-3, with TRBD2 as a possible D gene (7 bases). Per the germline V gene, CDR1 is ENHRY and CDR2 is SYGVKD. V was pared by 6 bases and J by 6 bases, with 15 bases between. This CDR3 has 13 residues. For the CDR3, the DNA is TGTGCCATCAGAGCCTCGGGGGGCCCCGAGCAGTACTTC. Amino acids: CAIRASGGPEQYF.

DNA of the CDR3: TGTGCCAGCAGCAAAAATGGCAGGGCAGGGTCTGGGGCCAACGTCCTGACTTTC. It is translated as CASSKNGRAGSGANVLTF. V gene TRBV21-1 combines with J gene TRBJ2-6; the table assigns TRBD1, which was not confirmed against the DNA. TRBV21-1 is designated a pseudogene. The CDR3 contains 18 residues.

The chain is built from TRBV5-6 and TRBJ2-5; TRBD2 matches 8 bases. In germline, CDR1 is SGHDT, CDR2 YYEEEE. Trimming at V came to 0 bases and at J to 5 bases, leaving 9 bases not matched to a gene. This CDR3 spans 16 amino acids. CDR3 sequence reads: CASSLVTGGPSETQYF. Here the CDR3 DNA reads TGTGCCAGCAGCTTGGTTACGGGAGGGCCCTCGGAGACCCAGTACTTC.

This clonotype was observed a handful of times. This chain's CDR3 is CASSPPGQGDEQYF. For the CDR3, the DNA is TGTGCCAGTAGTCCCCCGGGACAGGGCGACGAGCAGTACTTC. This chain uses TRBV19 with TRBJ2-7; 9 bases are shared with TRBD1. The CDR3 is 14 amino acids. Germline-derived CDR1 and CDR2 are LNHDA and SQIVND (reference sequence). V trimming: 5 bases; J trimming: 5 bases; junction bases outside the gene matches: 7.

This clonotype has only a few counts. This rearrangement joins TRBV3-1 to TRBJ2-7; D is unclear. Germline assignment: CDR1 LGHDT and CDR2 YNNKEL (reference sequence). Trimming stripped 1 base from V and 2 bases from J, with 12 bases between. The CDR3 has 15 amino acids. The CDR3 coding sequence is TGTGCCAGCAGCCAAGTGCTGGGCGGCCCCTACGAGCAGTACTTC. Translation gives CASSQVLGGPYEQYF.

This clonotype was observed a handful of times. The J gene is TRBJ1-6, the V gene TRBV27; perhaps TRBD1 as D (5 bases). CDR3 size: 15 residues. V was cut by 2 bases and J by 10 bases, with 15 bases left in between. CDR1 is MNHEY and CDR2 is SMNVEV in the germline V gene (reference sequence). CDR3 in amino acids: CASSLSRGTASPLHF. In DNA, the CDR3 is TGTGCCAGCAGTTTAAGCAGAGGGACGGCCTCACCCCTCCACTTT.

The genes are TRBV6-1 and TRBJ2-3; 7 positions match TRBD2. J lost 0 bases, V lost 3 bases, and 3 bases had no gene match. Germline-derived CDR1 and CDR2 are MNHNS and SASEGT. CDR3 length equals 15 residues. Here the CDR3 reads CASSEGGTSTDTQYF. The CDR3 region has the DNA TGTGCCAGCAGTGAGGGGGGGACTAGCACAGATACGCAGTATTTT.

This clonotype was detected a few times. The V gene is TRBV12-3 or TRBV12-4, the J gene TRBJ1-4; 8 bases match TRBD1. With V trimmed by 6 bases and J by 7 bases, 7 bases remained unmatched. The CDR3 totals 14 residues. CDR3 residues: CASSRDRGGEKLFF. CDR3 nucleotides: TGTGCCAGCAGCCGAGACAGGGGCGGTGAAAAACTGTTTTTT.

V gene TRBV6-5 combines with J gene TRBJ2-7; TRBD1 matches at 9 bases. The trim removed 8 bases at V and 1 base at J, leaving 3 bases unmatched. The CDR3 totals 13 residues. Germline V gene lookup returns CDR1 MNHEY and CDR2 SVGAGI. CDR3 protein: CASRDRASYEQYF. The CDR3 region has the DNA TGTGCCAGCCGGGACAGGGCTTCCTACGAGCAGTACTTC.

Ten or more counts support this clonotype. The CDR3 bases are TGCAGCGTTGTGCCCGGGGTCGACGAGCAGTACTTC. Protein sequence: CSVVPGVDEQYF. The J gene is TRBJ2-7, the V gene TRBV29-1, with a possible D match to TRBD2 (5 bases). Looked up from germline, CDR1 is SQVTM and CDR2 is ANQGSEA. CDR3 length: 12 residues. V gave up 4 bases and J gave up 5 bases, with 12 bases separating them.